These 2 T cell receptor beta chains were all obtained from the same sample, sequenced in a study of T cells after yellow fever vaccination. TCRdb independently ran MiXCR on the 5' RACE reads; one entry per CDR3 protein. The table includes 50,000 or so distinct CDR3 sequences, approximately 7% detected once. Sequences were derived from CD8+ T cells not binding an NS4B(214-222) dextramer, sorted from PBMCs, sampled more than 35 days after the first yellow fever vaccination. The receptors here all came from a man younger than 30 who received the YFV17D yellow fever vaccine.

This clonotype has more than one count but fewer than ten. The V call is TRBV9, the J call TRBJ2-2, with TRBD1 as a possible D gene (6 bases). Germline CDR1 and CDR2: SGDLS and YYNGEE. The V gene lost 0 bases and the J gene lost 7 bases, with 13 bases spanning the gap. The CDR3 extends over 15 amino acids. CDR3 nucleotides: TGTGCCAGCAGCGTAGGTGCAGGGGTAGACGGGGAGCTGTTTTTT. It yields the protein CASSVGAGVDGELFF.

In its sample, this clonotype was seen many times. The CDR3 sequence: CASSFRPFTGELFF. CDR3 in DNA: TGTGCCAGTAGTTTCCGCCCATTCACCGGGGAGCTGTTTTTT. The rearrangement joins TRBV19 to TRBJ2-2; D call uncertain. With 5 bases removed from V and 4 bases from J, the gap between germline ends came to 11 bases. From germline, CDR1 is LNHDA and CDR2 SQIVND (reference sequence). CDR3 length: 14 residues.